A single TCR beta chain is shown here with its context. The CDR3 spans 13 residues. The V and J ends lost 4 bases and 0 bases respectively, with 7 bases between them. Germline lookup yields CDR1 MNHEY and CDR2 SMNVEV (reference sequence). This sample was included in a study of blood T cell repertoires in COVID-19. Study in general: Some COVID-19 samples were acute and others convalescent; all came from the United States, Italy and Spain.

Sequencing was performed with immunoSEQ multiplex PCR; in TCRdb, only in-frame clones are kept and a portion is missing. The repertoire holds hundreds of thousands of clones, with about 90% as singletons. The sequence came from a woman in her 30s who had recovered from COVID-19. The rearrangement joins TRBV27 to TRBJ2-7, with D uncertain. Sequencing was done on a sample of peripheral blood. The CDR3 coding sequence is TGTGCCAGCAGTTATGGAGACTCCTACGAGCAGTACTTC. Translating it yields CASSYGDSYEQYF.